One and the same sample provided the 27 T cell receptor beta chains below, sequenced in a study of PD-1 blockade in classical Hodgkin lymphoma. Each patient relapsed following autologous stem cell transplantation, and prior brentuximab vedotin exposure differed. Some clones are missing from TCRdb's copy, which holds only in-frame ones; the method was immunoSEQ multiplex PCR. The sample lists 80,000 to 100,000 clones; 80% to 95% were seen once. The sample consisted of peripheral blood mononuclear cells (PBMCs), taken at baseline. These receptor sequences come from a human donor with classical Hodgkin lymphoma.

CDR3 protein: CAWSGGQGNQPQHF. CDR3 in DNA: TGTGCCTGGAGTGGAGGTCAGGGGAATCAGCCCCAGCATTTT. This sequence joins TRBV30 and TRBJ1-5; a possible D gene is TRBD1 (6 bases). The CDR3 is 14 residues long. Trimming removed 1 base at V and 4 bases at J, with 11 bases between. In germline, CDR1 is GTSNPN, CDR2 SVGIG (reference sequence).

There are a few counts of this clone. V is TRBV10-3 and J is TRBJ2-7, with D possibly matching TRBD2 (5 bases). Germline V gene sequence: CDR1 ENHRY, CDR2 SYGVKD. This CDR3 spans 12 amino acids. V lost 4 bases and J 4 bases, leaving 8 bases between the germline ends. The DNA of the CDR3 is TGTGCCATCAGTGGGGGAGCATACGAGCAGTACTTC. Translated: CAISGGAYEQYF.

The chain combines TRBV7-2 with TRBJ2-7, with a weak D call TRBD1 (6 bases). The CDR3 loop spans 14 amino acids. V shed 1 base and J shed 4 bases, with 11 bases lying between them. Germline lookup yields CDR1 SGHTA and CDR2 FQGNSA. The CDR3 DNA reads TGTGCCAGCAGCTTAGGAGGGGGTTTGTACGAGCAGTACTTC. Its translation: CASSLGGGLYEQYF.

The V and J genes are TRBV30 and TRBJ2-2; 8 bases align to TRBD1. The CDR3 is made up of 13 amino acids. CDR1 GTSNPN and CDR2 SVGIG come from the germline V gene (reference sequence). V gave up 5 bases and J gave up 1 base; unmatched junction bases: 0. CDR3 region: CAWGQGNTGELFF. The DNA of the CDR3 is TGTGCCTGGGGACAGGGGAACACCGGGGAGCTGTTTTTT.

J is TRBJ2-7 and V is TRBV6-1; 7 positions agree with TRBD1. The CDR3 spans 14 residues. V was pared by 8 bases and J by 4 bases, with 11 bases of the junction left unmatched. The germline CDR1 and CDR2 sequences are MNHNS and SASEGT. CDR3 sequence reads: CASYNSGDRYEQYF. The CDR3 DNA is TGTGCCAGCTACAATTCCGGGGACAGATACGAGCAGTACTTC.

This rearrangement joins TRBV5-5 to TRBJ2-7; possibly TRBD2 for D (6 bases). Trimming took off 4 bases at V and 4 bases at J, with 18 bases between the two ends. The CDR3 contains 15 residues. CDR1 is SGHKS, CDR2 YYEKEE, per germline (reference sequence). CDR3 in amino acids: CASSLAASDTYEQYF. Here the CDR3 DNA reads TGTGCCAGCAGCCTTGCAGCTAGCGATACATACGAGCAGTACTTC.

The sample holds a few counts of this clone. The chain uses TRBV2 and TRBJ2-5; D unclear. The CDR3 contains 15 residues. The germline CDR1 and CDR2 sequences are SNHLY and FYNNEI. V lost 1 base and J 2 bases, leaving 11 bases between the germline ends. CDR3 residues: CASSEDLTKQETQYF. For the CDR3, the DNA is TGTGCCAGCAGTGAAGATCTAACAAAGCAAGAGACCCAGTACTTC.

The J gene is TRBJ2-7, the V gene TRBV5-1; 10 bases line up with TRBD2. The germline V gene has CDR1 SGHRS and CDR2 YFSETQ. CDR3 size: 17 residues. The ends lost 0 bases at V and 1 base at J; junction bases unmatched: 7. In DNA, the CDR3 is TGCGCCAGCAGCTTGGAGGCTAGCGGGAGTTTGTCCTACGAGCAGTACTTC. Amino acid sequence: CASSLEASGSLSYEQYF.

V and J are TRBV6-6 and TRBJ2-1; D is unresolved. V lost 5 bases to trimming and J lost 6 bases, with 5 bases between them. This CDR3 comprises 11 residues. Germline V gives CDR1 MNHNY, CDR2 SVGAGI (reference sequence). This chain's CDR3 is CASSGTNEQFF. The DNA for the CDR3 is TGTGCCAGCAGTGGAACCAATGAGCAGTTCTTC.

The chain is built from TRBV30 and TRBJ1-6; D gene unclear. The CDR3 runs 14 residues. From germline, CDR1 is GTSNPN and CDR2 SVGIG (reference sequence). V lost 7 bases and J lost 10, with 20 bases in between. The CDR3 DNA sequence: TGTGCCTTAACAGCTACTCCTGGCCTATCACCCCTCCACTTT. This gives the protein CALTATPGLSPLHF.

The chain employs TRBV28 and TRBJ2-7, with D perhaps TRBD1 (6 bases). The CDR3 consists of 15 residues. Trimming pared 3 bases from V and 7 bases from J, leaving 19 bases between. Germline V gene data show CDR1 as MDHEN and CDR2 as SYDVKM. The CDR3 DNA is TGTGCCAGCAGTTTGGGGACCGGGACAATGAGAGAGCAGTACTTC. It translates to CASSLGTGTMREQYF.

This clone was picked up a small number of times. The chain carries TRBV10-2 and TRBJ2-7; D unclear. Germline CDR1 is WSHSY and CDR2 is SAAADI. The CDR3 has 12 residues. V was shortened by 5 bases and J by 7 bases, with 12 bases between the two germline ends. CDR3 region: CASSSIVREQYF. In nucleotides, the CDR3 is TGCGCCAGCAGTTCGATCGTGAGGGAGCAGTACTTC.

The V and J genes are TRBV11-3 and TRBJ1-1, with D hard to call. The CDR3 totals 13 residues. Germline V gives CDR1 SGHNT, CDR2 YENEEA. The V and J ends lost 2 bases and 1 base respectively, with 5 bases between them. The CDR3 DNA reads TGTGCCAGCAGCTTAAGTGAGAACACTGAAGCTTTCTTT. Translating it yields CASSLSENTEAFF.

The chain recombines TRBV5-1 with TRBJ2-7, with D tentatively TRBD2 (5 bases). Germline CDR1 is SGHRS and CDR2 is YFSETQ. This CDR3 is 14 amino acids long. V was shortened by 4 bases and J by 5 bases, with 16 bases between the two germline ends. CDR3 in amino acids: CASSLQAEPHEQYF. The CDR3 nucleotides are TGCGCCAGCAGCCTCCAAGCGGAGCCTCACGAGCAGTACTTC.

The chain combines TRBV14 with TRBJ2-7, with D unresolved. Trimming took 1 base from V and 1 from J, leaving 11 bases between them. The CDR3 length is 15 residues. Germline assignment: CDR1 SGHDN and CDR2 FVKESK. CDR3 in DNA: TGTGCCAGCAGCCAAGGAAGCTGGATATCCTACGAGCAGTACTTC. This gives the protein CASSQGSWISYEQYF.

The chain carries TRBV19 and TRBJ2-1; no reliable D call. The CDR3 spans 12 residues. Germline assignment: CDR1 LNHDA and CDR2 SQIVND (reference sequence). Trimming took 1 base from V and 11 from J, leaving 9 bases between them. CDR3 nucleotide sequence: TGTGCCAGTAGTATAGCCGAGCACAAGCAGTTCTTC. Translated, it gives CASSIAEHKQFF.

The chain is built from TRBV7-2 and TRBJ2-7, with TRBD2 matching 12 bases. This CDR3 spans 18 amino acids. Germline CDR1 and CDR2: SGHTA and FQGNSA. The V and J ends lost 1 base and 2 bases, in that order; junction bases with no gene match: 9. This chain's CDR3 is CASSLVPGLAGYTYEQYF. CDR3 coding DNA: TGTGCCAGCAGCTTAGTCCCGGGACTAGCGGGCTACACCTACGAGCAGTACTTC.

This chain links TRBV7-9 with TRBJ1-1, with 7 positions matching TRBD1. The J segment lost 0 bases and the V segment lost 4 bases, leaving 2 bases of the junction unmatched. Germline V gives CDR1 SEHNR, CDR2 FQNEAQ (reference sequence). CDR3 size: 14 residues. The CDR3 DNA reads TGTGCCAGCAGCTACGGGACAGTGAACACTGAAGCTTTCTTT. Translating it yields CASSYGTVNTEAFF.

The chain combines TRBV2 with TRBJ2-7; D tentatively reads TRBD1 or TRBD2 (6 bases each). The CDR3 runs to 13 residues. V lost 10 bases and J lost 8, with 21 bases in between. Germline values: CDR1 SNHLY, CDR2 FYNNEI. Here the CDR3 reads CATLLPYRGQQYF. The CDR3 DNA reads as TGTGCCACCCTCTTACCTTATCGGGGGCAGCAGTACTTC.

This chain links TRBV19 with TRBJ2-1, with D possibly being TRBD1 (5 bases). The CDR3 runs to 14 residues. The germline V gene has CDR1 LNHDA and CDR2 SQIVND (reference sequence). Between the trimmed V and J ends, which lost 7 bases and 6 bases, there was a span of 16 bases. The CDR3 region is CASTYSPGLNEQFF. CDR3 nucleotide sequence: TGTGCCAGTACTTACTCGCCAGGGCTCAATGAGCAGTTCTTC.

The table lists this clone with a count of one. V and J are TRBV18 and TRBJ2-3, with 8 bases that match TRBD1. The CDR3 has 19 amino acids. V lost 4 bases and J lost 5; bases outside the gene matches: 20. Germline values: CDR1 KGHSH, CDR2 LQKENI. CDR3 residues: CASSRSNRGSDFGVDTQYF. The CDR3 nucleotides read TGTGCCAGCTCACGATCTAACAGGGGGTCCGATTTTGGAGTAGATACGCAGTATTTT.

In DNA, the CDR3 is TGTGCCAGCAGCTTTGGGACGGGAACTGAAGCTTTCTTT. Its protein product is CASSFGTGTEAFF. The V call is TRBV11-3, the J call TRBJ1-1; possibly TRBD1 for D (5 bases). The CDR3 contains 13 residues. Trimming removed 3 bases at V and 5 bases at J, with 10 bases between. Germline V gene data show CDR1 as SGHNT and CDR2 as YENEEA.

This clone was recorded once. The genes are TRBV6-5 and TRBJ1-4; 7 nucleotides line up with TRBD1. The CDR3 contains 15 residues. Per the germline V gene, CDR1 is MNHEY and CDR2 is SVGAGI. The trim removed 4 bases at V and 3 bases at J, leaving 5 bases unmatched. The CDR3 coding sequence is TGTGCCAGCAGTTGGTCGCAGGGGGCTAATGAAAAACTGTTTTTT. Its translation is CASSWSQGANEKLFF.

V is TRBV18 and J is TRBJ2-2, with 11 bases fitting TRBD2. This CDR3 spans 15 amino acids. V was pared by 10 bases and J by 4 bases, with 8 bases of the junction left unmatched. The germline V gene encodes CDR1 KGHSH and CDR2 LQKENI. The CDR3: CATALAGEGTGELFF. The CDR3 DNA sequence: TGTGCCACCGCACTAGCGGGAGAGGGCACCGGGGAGCTGTTTTTT.

This chain uses TRBV6-1 with TRBJ1-2; D not certain. Trimming left V 4 bases short and J 1 base short, with 7 bases between. This CDR3 comprises 13 residues. Germline V gives CDR1 MNHNS, CDR2 SASEGT. In nucleotides, the CDR3 is TGTGCCAGCAGTGGAAATCGTAACTATGGCTACACCTTC. Its translation is CASSGNRNYGYTF.

V is TRBV29-1 and J is TRBJ1-5, with no clear D. The germline V gene has CDR1 SQVTM and CDR2 ANQGSEA. V was trimmed by 7 bases and J by 12 bases, leaving 16 bases between them. The CDR3 covers 11 residues. CDR3 loop: CSAGSGNGQHF. Here the CDR3 DNA reads TGCAGCGCGGGGTCGGGAAATGGCCAGCATTTT.

The CDR3 here is CASSFLAGGEKLFF. The CDR3 DNA reads TGTGCCAGCAGCTTTCTGGCAGGGGGTGAAAAACTGTTTTTT. This rearrangement joins TRBV7-9 to TRBJ1-4, with 7 nucleotides matching TRBD1. After removal of 3 bases from V and 7 bases from J, the junction contained 5 bases not matched to a gene. CDR3 size: 14 residues. Germline V gene lookup returns CDR1 SEHNR and CDR2 FQNEAQ (reference sequence).